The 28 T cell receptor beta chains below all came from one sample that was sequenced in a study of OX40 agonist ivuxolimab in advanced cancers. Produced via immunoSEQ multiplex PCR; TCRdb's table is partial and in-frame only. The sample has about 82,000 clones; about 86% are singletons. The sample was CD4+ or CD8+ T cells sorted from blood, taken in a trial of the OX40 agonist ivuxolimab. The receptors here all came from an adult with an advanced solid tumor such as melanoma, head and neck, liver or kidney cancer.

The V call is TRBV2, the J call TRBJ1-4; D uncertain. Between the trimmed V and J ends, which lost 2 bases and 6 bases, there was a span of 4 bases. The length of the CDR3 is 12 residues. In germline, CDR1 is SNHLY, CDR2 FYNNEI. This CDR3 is CASSESDEKLFF. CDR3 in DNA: TGTGCCAGCAGTGAATCGGATGAAAAACTGTTTTTT.

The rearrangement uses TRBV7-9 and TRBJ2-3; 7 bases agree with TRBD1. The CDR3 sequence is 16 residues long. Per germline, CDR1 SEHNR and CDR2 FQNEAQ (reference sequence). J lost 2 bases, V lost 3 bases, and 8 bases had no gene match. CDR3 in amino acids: CASSFTQGVATDTQYF. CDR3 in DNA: TGTGCCAGCAGCTTCACCCAGGGGGTGGCCACAGATACGCAGTATTTT.

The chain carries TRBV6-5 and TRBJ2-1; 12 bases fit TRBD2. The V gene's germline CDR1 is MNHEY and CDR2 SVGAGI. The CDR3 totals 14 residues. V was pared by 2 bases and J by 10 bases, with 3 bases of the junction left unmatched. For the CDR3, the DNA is TGTGCCAGCAGTTACACCGGACTAGCGGGAGAGCAGTTCTTC. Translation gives CASSYTGLAGEQFF.

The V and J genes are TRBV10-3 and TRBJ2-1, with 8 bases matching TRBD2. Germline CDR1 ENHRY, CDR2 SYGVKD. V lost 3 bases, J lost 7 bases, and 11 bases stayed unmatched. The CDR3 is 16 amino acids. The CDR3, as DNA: TGTGCCATCAGTGACCCCACTAGCGGAGGGGGTAATGAGCAGTTCTTC. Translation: CAISDPTSGGGNEQFF.

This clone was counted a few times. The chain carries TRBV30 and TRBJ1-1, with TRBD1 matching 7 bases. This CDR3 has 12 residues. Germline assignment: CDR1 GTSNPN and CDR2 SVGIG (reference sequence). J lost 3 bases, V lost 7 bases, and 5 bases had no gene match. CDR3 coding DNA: TGTGCCTTGGACAGGCCGTACACTGAAGCTTTCTTT. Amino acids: CALDRPYTEAFF.

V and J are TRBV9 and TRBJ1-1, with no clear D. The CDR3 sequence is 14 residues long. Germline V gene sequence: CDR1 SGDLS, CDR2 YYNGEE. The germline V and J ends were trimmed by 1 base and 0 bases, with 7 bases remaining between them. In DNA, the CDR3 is TGTGCCAGCAGCGTAAATCATTTGAACACTGAAGCTTTCTTT. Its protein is CASSVNHLNTEAFF.

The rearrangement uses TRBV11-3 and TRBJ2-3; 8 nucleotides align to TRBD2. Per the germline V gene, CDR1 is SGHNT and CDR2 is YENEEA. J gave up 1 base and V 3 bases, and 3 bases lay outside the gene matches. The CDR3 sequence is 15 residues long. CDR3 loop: CASSFRAGGTDTQYF. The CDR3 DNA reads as TGTGCCAGCAGCTTCCGAGCGGGGGGCACAGATACGCAGTATTTT.

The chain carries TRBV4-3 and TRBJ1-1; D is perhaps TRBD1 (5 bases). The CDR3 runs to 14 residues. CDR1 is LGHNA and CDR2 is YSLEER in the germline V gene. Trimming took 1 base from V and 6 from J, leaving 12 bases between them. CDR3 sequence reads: CASSQGGDSAEAFF. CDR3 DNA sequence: TGCGCCAGCAGCCAAGGAGGGGATAGTGCTGAAGCTTTCTTT.

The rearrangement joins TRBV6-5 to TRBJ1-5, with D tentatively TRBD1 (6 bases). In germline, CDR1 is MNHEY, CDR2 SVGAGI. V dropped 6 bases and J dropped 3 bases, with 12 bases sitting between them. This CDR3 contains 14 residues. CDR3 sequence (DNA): TGTGCCAGCAGATCCACAGGGTACAATCAGCCCCAGCATTTT. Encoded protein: CASRSTGYNQPQHF.

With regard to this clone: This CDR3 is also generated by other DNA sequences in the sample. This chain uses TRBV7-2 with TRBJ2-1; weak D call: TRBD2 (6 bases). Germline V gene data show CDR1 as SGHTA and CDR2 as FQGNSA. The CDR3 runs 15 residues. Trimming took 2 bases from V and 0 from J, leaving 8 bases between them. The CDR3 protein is CASSLTSSSYNEQFF. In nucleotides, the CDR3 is TGTGCCAGCAGCTTAACTAGCAGCTCCTACAATGAGCAGTTCTTC.

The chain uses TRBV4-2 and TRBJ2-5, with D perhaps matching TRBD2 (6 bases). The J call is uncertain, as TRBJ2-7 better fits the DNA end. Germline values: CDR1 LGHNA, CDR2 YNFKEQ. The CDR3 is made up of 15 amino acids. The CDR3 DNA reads TGTGCCAGCAGCCAAAGGGCGGGAAGCTCCTACGAGCAGTACTTC. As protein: CASSQRAGSSYEQYF.

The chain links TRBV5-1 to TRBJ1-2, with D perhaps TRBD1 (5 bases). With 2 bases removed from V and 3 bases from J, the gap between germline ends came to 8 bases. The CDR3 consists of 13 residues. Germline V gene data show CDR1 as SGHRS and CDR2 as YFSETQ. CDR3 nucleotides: TGCGCCAGCAGCTTCACAGGCGACTATGGCTACACCTTC. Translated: CASSFTGDYGYTF.

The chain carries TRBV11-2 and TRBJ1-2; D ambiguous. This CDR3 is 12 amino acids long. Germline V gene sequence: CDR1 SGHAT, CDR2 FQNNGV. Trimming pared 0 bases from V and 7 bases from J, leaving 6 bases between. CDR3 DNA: TGTGCCAGCAGCTTAGATAGAAGTGGCTACACCTTC. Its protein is CASSLDRSGYTF.

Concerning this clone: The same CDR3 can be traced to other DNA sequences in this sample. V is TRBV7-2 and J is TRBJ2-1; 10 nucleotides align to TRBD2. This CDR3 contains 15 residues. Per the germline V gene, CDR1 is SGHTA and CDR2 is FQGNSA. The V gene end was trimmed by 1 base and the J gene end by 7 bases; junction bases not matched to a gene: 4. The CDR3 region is CASSLGIAGGNEQFF. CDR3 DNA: TGTGCCAGCAGCTTAGGCATAGCGGGAGGAAATGAGCAGTTCTTC. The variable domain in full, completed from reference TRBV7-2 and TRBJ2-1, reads GAGVSQSPSNKVTEKGKDVELRCDPISGHTALYWYRQSLGQGLEFLIYFQGNSAPDKSGLPSDRFSAERTGGSVSTLTIQRTQQEDSAVYLCASSLGIAGGNEQFFGPGTRLTVL.

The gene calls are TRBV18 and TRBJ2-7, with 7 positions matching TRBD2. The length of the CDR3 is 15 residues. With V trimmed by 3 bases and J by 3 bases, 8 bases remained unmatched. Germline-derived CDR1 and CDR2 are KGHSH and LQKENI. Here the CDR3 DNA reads TGTGCCAGCTCACCCCTCGGGGAGGGATTCTACGAGCAGTACTTC. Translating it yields CASSPLGEGFYEQYF. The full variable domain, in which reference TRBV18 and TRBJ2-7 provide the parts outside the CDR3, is NAGVMQNPRHLVRRRGQEARLRCSPMKGHSHVYWYRQLPEEGLKFMVYLQKENIIDESGMPKERFSAEFPKEGPSILRIQQVVRGDSAAYFCASSPLGEGFYEQYFGPGTRLTVT.

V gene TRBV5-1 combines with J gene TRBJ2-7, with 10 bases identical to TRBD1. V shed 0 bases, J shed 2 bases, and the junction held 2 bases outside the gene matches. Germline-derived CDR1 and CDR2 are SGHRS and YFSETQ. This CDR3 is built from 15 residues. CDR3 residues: CASSLETGGPYEQYF. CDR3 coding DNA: TGCGCCAGCAGCTTGGAGACAGGGGGCCCCTACGAGCAGTACTTC.

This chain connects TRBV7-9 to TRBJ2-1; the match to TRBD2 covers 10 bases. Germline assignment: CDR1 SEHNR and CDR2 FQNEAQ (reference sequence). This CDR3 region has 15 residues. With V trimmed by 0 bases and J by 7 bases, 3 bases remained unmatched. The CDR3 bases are TGTGCCAGCAGCTTAGCACTAGCGGGGCCAAATGAGCAGTTCTTC. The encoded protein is CASSLALAGPNEQFF.

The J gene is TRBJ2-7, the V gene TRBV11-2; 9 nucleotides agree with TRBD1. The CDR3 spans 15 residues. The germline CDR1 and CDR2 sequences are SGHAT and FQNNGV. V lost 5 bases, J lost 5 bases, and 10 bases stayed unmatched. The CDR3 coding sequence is TGTGCCAGCAGCCTAACCGGGACAGGGCACCACGAGCAGTACTTC. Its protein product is CASSLTGTGHHEQYF.

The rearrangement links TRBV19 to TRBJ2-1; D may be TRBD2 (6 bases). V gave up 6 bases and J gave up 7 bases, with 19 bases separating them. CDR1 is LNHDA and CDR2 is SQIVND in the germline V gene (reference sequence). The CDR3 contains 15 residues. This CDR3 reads CASRGEAGGKNEQFF. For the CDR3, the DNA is TGTGCCAGTAGAGGGGAGGCCGGAGGGAAGAATGAGCAGTTCTTC.

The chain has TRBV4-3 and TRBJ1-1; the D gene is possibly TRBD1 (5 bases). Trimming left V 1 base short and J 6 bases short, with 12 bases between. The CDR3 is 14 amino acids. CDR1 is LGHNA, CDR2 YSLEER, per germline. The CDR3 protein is CASSQGGDGAEAFF. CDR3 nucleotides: TGCGCCAGCAGCCAAGGAGGGGATGGGGCTGAAGCTTTCTTT.

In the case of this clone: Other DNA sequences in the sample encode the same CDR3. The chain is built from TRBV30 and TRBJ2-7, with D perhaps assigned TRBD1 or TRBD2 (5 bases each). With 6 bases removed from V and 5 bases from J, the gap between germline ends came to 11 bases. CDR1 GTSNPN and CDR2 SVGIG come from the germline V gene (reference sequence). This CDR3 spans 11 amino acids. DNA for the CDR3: TGTGCCTGTAGCCGGGGACACGAGCAGTACTTC. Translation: CACSRGHEQYF.

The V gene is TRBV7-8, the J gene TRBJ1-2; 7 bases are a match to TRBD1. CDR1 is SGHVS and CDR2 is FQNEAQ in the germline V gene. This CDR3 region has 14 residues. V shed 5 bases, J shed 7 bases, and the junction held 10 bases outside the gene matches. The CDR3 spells CASSAHRGGGGYTF. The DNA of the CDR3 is TGTGCCAGCAGCGCACACAGGGGCGGAGGTGGCTACACCTTC. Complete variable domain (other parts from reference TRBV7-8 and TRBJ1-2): GAGVSQSPRYKVAKRGQDVALRCDPISGHVSLFWYQQALGQGPEFLTYFQNEAQLDKSGLPSDRFFAERPEGSVSTLKIQRTQQEDSAVYLCASSAHRGGGGYTFGSGTRLTVV.

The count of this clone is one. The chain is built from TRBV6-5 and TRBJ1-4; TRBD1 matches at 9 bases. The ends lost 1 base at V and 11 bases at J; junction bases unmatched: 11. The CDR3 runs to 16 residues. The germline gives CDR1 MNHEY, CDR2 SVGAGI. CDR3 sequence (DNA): TGTGCCAGCAGTTACTTAACAGGGGGCCGTCTATCCAAACTGTTTTTT. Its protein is CASSYLTGGRLSKLFF.

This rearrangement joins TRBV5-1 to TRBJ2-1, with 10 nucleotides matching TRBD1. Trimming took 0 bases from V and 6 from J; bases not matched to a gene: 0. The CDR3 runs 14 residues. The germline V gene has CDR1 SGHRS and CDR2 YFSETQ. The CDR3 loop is CASSLGTGGNEQFF. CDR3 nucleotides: TGCGCCAGCAGCTTGGGGACAGGGGGCAATGAGCAGTTCTTC.

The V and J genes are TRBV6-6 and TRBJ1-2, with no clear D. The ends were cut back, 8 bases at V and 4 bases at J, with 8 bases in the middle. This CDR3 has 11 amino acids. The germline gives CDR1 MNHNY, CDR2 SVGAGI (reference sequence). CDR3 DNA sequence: TGTGCCAGCGTCCGAGGCTATGGCTACACCTTC. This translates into CASVRGYGYTF.

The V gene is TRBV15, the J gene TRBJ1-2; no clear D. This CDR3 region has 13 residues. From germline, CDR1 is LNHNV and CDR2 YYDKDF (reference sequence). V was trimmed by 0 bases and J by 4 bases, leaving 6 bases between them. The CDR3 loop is CATSRDQVYGYTF. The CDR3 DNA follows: TGTGCCACCAGCAGAGATCAAGTCTATGGCTACACCTTC.

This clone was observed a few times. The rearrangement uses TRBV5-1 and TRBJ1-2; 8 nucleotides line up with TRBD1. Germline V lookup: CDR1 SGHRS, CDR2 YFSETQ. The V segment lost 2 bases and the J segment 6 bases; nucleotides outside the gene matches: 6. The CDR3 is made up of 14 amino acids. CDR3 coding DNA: TGCGCCAGCAGCTTTACAGGGGGGGAGCATGGCTACACCTTC. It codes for CASSFTGGEHGYTF.

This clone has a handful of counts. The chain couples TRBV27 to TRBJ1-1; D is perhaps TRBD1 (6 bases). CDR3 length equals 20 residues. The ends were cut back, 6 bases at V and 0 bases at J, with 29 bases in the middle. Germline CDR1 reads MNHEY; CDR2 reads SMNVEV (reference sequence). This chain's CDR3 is CASRTREGGRVIVMNTEAFF. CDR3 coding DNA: TGTGCCAGCAGAACCCGCGAGGGGGGCAGGGTAATCGTAATGAACACTGAAGCTTTCTTT.